This T cell receptor (beta chain) was retrieved from a study of naive and memory T cell subsets. Study-level results: Naive repertoires, especially CD8, held a few larger clonotypes, possibly memory cells re-expressing CD45RA.

The beta constant-region primer was an equimolar mix of two oligonucleotides covering TRBC1 and TRBC2. TCRdb reprocessed the UMI-ligation and nested PCR reads via MiXCR and lists one record per CDR3 protein. Found here are 130,000 to 150,000 distinct CDR3 sequences, approximately 15% of them singletons; the top ten hold 0.14% to 0.15%. This clonotype has just a few counts. Its antigen is unknown. The ends lost 2 bases at V and 4 bases at J; junction bases unmatched: 5. CDR1 and CDR2 (germline): GTSNPN, SVGIG (reference sequence). The CDR3 sequence is 13 residues long. J is TRBJ2-7 and V is TRBV30; 7 nucleotides agree with TRBD1. The TCR sequence derives from a human donor in good health. Material for sequencing was naive CD4+ T cells from blood. The CDR3 reads CAWSIGTEYEQYF. The DNA of the CDR3 is TGTGCCTGGAGTATTGGGACAGAATACGAGCAGTACTTC.